The 13 T cell receptor beta chains listed next were all sequenced from one sample in a study of blood T cell repertoires in COVID-19. The assay was immunoSEQ multiplex PCR, and TCRdb's table has in-frame clones only and misses some. The table includes 200,000 to 250,000 clones, more than 70% detected once. Sample: PBMCs or T cells enriched from blood (not recorded which). These receptors were collected from a woman in her 40s with acute COVID-19.

There are a few counts of this clone. The chain uses TRBV5-1 and TRBJ2-5; 10 bases are a match to TRBD2. Germline lookup yields CDR1 SGHRS and CDR2 YFSETQ. The CDR3 is 14 amino acids. V trimming: 4 bases; J trimming: 3 bases; junction bases outside the gene matches: 3. CDR3 in amino acids: CASSPGLAKETQYF. For the CDR3, the DNA is TGCGCCAGCAGCCCGGGACTAGCGAAAGAGACCCAGTACTTC. Looking up the rest from reference TRBV5-1 and TRBJ2-5 gives the full variable domain: KAGVTQTPRYLIKTRGQQVTLSCSPISGHRSVSWYQQTPGQGLQFLFEYFSETQRNKGNFPGRFSGRQFSNSRSEMNVSTLELGDSALYLCASSPGLAKETQYFGPGTRLLVL.

This chain joins TRBV28 and TRBJ1-1; a weak D match, TRBD1 (6 bases). The CDR3 covers 15 residues. V lost 6 bases and J lost 1, with 15 bases in between. Germline V CDR1 and CDR2: MDHEN, SYDVKM. The CDR3 protein is CASSPGGQTNTEAFF. The CDR3 DNA reads as TGTGCCAGCAGCCCCGGGGGGCAGACGAACACTGAAGCTTTCTTT.

CDR3 nucleotides: TGTGCCAGTAGTCCCTCCAGGGCCAATGAGCAGTTCTTC. Protein product: CASSPSRANEQFF. This chain links TRBV19 with TRBJ2-1; a weak D match, TRBD1 (5 bases). The CDR3 totals 13 residues. V lost 5 bases, J lost 6 bases, and 11 bases lay in between. Germline V CDR1 and CDR2: LNHDA, SQIVND (reference sequence).

The chain combines TRBV5-4 with TRBJ1-1, with TRBD1 matching 8 bases. The CDR3 extends over 14 amino acids. CDR1 is SGHNT and CDR2 is YYREEE in the germline V gene (reference sequence). J lost 4 bases, V lost 4 bases, and 6 bases had no gene match. CDR3 loop: CASSGRTGLTEAFF. CDR3 DNA sequence: TGTGCCAGCAGCGGCCGGACAGGGCTCACTGAAGCTTTCTTT.

The J gene is TRBJ2-7, the V gene TRBV28, with D maybe TRBD2 (6 bases). V was cut by 2 bases and J by 5 bases, with 19 bases left in between. The CDR3 has 16 residues. Germline lookup yields CDR1 MDHEN and CDR2 SYDVKM. The CDR3 region is CASSLGPGTGLHEQYF. The DNA for the CDR3 is TGTGCCAGCAGTTTAGGCCCGGGGACTGGCTTACACGAGCAGTACTTC.

This clone was recorded once. The chain joins TRBV30 to TRBJ2-2, with a possible D match to TRBD2 (7 bases). This CDR3 has 13 amino acids. Germline V gene lookup returns CDR1 GTSNPN and CDR2 SVGIG (reference sequence). V was cut by 3 bases and J by 6 bases, with 11 bases left in between. The CDR3 DNA sequence: TGTGCCTGGAGGAGAGGGGGGGCCGGGGAGCTGTTTTTT. Protein sequence: CAWRRGGAGELFF.

In the case of this clone: Germline and junction disagree at one end, which may indicate a read error. This rearrangement joins TRBV7-2 to TRBJ2-3, with TRBD2 matching over 9 bases. The CDR3 runs 14 residues. Per the germline V gene, CDR1 is SGHTA and CDR2 is FQGNSA. The CDR3 nucleotides are TGTGCCAGCAGCTTTAGCGGGAGCATAGATACGCAGTATTTT. Encoded protein: CASSFSGSIDTQYF.

A single count supports this clone. The chain combines TRBV15 with TRBJ1-3, with 8 bases that match TRBD1. The trim removed 4 bases at V and 3 bases at J, leaving 8 bases unmatched. The CDR3 loop spans 16 amino acids. Looked up from germline, CDR1 is LNHNV and CDR2 is YYDKDF (reference sequence). CDR3 nucleotide sequence: TGTGCCACCAGCATGAGCAGGGGGCTTGTTGGAAACACCATATATTTT. It translates to CATSMSRGLVGNTIYF. Together with reference TRBV15 and TRBJ1-3, the CDR3 gives the full variable domain: DAMVIQNPRYQVTQFGKPVTLSCSQTLNHNVMYWYQQKSSQAPKLLFHYYDKDFNNEADTPDNFQSRRPNTSFCFLDIRSPGLGDTAMYLCATSMSRGLVGNTIYFGEGSWLTVV.

The chain combines TRBV10-3 with TRBJ1-1; 9 bases fit TRBD1. The CDR3 consists of 14 residues. Trimming cost V 0 bases and J 11 bases; bases outside gene matches: 7. Germline loops: CDR1 ENHRY, CDR2 SYGVKD. This CDR3 is CAISESGQGLWAFF. DNA of the CDR3: TGTGCCATCAGTGAGTCGGGACAGGGTCTATGGGCTTTCTTT.

This clone has only a few counts. The V and J genes are TRBV7-9 and TRBJ2-3, with a weak D call TRBD2 (5 bases). Germline lookup yields CDR1 SEHNR and CDR2 FQNEAQ (reference sequence). The CDR3 runs 14 residues. V dropped 6 bases and J dropped 0 bases, with 10 bases sitting between them. CDR3 loop: CASRGGVSTDTQYF. Here the CDR3 DNA reads TGTGCCAGCAGAGGAGGCGTTAGCACAGATACGCAGTATTTT. Together with reference TRBV7-9 and TRBJ2-3, the CDR3 gives the full variable domain: DTGVSQNPRHKITKRGQNVTFRCDPISEHNRLYWYRQTLGQGPEFLTYFQNEAQLEKSRLLSDRFSAERPKGSFSTLEIQRTEQGDSAMYLCASRGGVSTDTQYFGPGTRLTVL.

The chain has TRBV7-2 and TRBJ1-1; the D is unclear. Germline V gives CDR1 SGHTA, CDR2 FQGNSA. The CDR3 extends over 13 amino acids. Trimming removed 1 base from V and 9 bases from J, with 12 bases in between. In DNA form, the CDR3 reads TGTGCCAGCAGCTTAGATACGGCAGGCCAAGCTTTCTTT. Amino acids: CASSLDTAGQAFF. Full variable domain (outside the CDR3, taken from reference TRBV7-2 and TRBJ1-1): GAGVSQSPSNKVTEKGKDVELRCDPISGHTALYWYRQSLGQGLEFLIYFQGNSAPDKSGLPSDRFSAERTGGSVSTLTIQRTQQEDSAVYLCASSLDTAGQAFFGQGTRLTVV.

The V gene is TRBV7-9, the J gene TRBJ1-1; D not certain. In germline, CDR1 is SEHNR, CDR2 FQNEAQ (reference sequence). The CDR3 loop spans 14 amino acids. Deletions cut 5 bases from V and 1 base from J, with 11 bases between. The CDR3 DNA reads as TGTGCCAGCAGCGTCACCGCGGAGAACACTGAAGCTTTCTTT. Its protein is CASSVTAENTEAFF.

V is TRBV7-9 and J is TRBJ1-1; D gene ambiguous. The germline V and J ends were trimmed by 5 bases and 0 bases, with 19 bases remaining between them. Germline CDR1 SEHNR, CDR2 FQNEAQ (reference sequence). This CDR3 comprises 17 residues. CDR3 residues: CASSVSPGLGVNTEAFF. The DNA for the CDR3 is TGTGCCAGCAGCGTAAGTCCGGGGTTGGGCGTGAACACTGAAGCTTTCTTT.